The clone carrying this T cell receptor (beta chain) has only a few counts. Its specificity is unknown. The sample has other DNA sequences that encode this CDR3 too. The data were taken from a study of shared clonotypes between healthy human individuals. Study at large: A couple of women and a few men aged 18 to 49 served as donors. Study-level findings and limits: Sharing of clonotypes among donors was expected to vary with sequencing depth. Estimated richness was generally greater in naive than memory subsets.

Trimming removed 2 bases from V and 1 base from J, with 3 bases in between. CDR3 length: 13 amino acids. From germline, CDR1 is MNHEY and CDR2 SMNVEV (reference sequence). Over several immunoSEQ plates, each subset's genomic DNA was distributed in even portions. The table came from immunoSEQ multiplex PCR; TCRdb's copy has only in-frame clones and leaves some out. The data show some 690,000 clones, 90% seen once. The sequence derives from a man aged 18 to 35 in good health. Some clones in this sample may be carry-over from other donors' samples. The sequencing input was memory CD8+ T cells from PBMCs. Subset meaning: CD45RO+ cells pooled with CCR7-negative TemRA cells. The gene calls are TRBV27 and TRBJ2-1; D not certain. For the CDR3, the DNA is TGTGCCAGCAGTTTAGGGTCCTACAATGAGCAGTTCTTC. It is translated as CASSLGSYNEQFF.